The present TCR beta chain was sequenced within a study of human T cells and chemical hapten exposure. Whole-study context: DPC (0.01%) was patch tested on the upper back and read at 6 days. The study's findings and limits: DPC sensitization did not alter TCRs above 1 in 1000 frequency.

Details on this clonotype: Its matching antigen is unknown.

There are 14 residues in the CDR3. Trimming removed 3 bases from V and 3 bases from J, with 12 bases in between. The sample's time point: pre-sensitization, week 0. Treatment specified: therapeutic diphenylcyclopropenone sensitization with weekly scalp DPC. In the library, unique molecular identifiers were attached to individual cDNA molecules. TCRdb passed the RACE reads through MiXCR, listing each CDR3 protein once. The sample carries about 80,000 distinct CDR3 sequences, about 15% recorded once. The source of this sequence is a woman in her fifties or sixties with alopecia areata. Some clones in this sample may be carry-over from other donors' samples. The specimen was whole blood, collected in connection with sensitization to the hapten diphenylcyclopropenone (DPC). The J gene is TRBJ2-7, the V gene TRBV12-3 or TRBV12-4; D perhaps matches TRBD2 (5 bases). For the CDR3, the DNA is TGTGCCAGCAGTTTTCGTGAGGGCCGCTACGAGCAGTACTTC. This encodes CASSFREGRYEQYF.